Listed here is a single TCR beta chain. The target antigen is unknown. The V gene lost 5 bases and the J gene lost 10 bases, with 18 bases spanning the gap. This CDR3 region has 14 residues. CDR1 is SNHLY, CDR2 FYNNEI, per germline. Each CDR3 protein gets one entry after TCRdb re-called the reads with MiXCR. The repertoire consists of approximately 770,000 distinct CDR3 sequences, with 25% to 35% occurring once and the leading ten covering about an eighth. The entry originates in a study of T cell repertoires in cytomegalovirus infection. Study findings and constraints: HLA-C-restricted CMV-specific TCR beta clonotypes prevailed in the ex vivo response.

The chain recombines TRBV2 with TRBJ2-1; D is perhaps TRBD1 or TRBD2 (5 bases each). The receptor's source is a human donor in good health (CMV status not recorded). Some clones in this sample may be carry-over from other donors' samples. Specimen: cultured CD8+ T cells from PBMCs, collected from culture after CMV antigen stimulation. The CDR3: CASSNPGRDPEQFF. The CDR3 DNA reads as TGTGCCAGCAGTAACCCGGGACGAGATCCAGAGCAGTTCTTC.